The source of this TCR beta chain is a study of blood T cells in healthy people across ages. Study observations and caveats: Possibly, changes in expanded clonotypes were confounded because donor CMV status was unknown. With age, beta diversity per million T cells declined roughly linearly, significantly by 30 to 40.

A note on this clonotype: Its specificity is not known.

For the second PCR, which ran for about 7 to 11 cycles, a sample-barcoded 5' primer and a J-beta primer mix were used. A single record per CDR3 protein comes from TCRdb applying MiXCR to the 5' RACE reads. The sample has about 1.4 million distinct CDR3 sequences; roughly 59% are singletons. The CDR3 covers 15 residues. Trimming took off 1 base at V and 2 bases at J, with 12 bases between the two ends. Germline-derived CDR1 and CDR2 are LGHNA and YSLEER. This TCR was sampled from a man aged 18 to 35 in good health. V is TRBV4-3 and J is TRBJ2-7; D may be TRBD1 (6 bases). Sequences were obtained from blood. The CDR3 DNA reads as TGCGCCAGCAGCCAAGCACCGACAGGCGCCTACGAGCAGTACTTC. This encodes CASSQAPTGAYEQYF.